The 23 T cell receptor beta chains reported below all come from one sample, sequenced in a study of T cells in Graves' hyperthyroidism and ophthalmopathy. What was amplified from RNA transcripts were TCR beta CDR3 regions. An initial round of RT-PCR targeting the TCR CDR3 relied on the HTBI primer set. TCRdb reanalysed the multiplex PCR reads using MiXCR and keeps one entry per CDR3 protein. Here the sample spans 550,000 to 600,000 distinct CDR3 sequences, about 14% being singletons. The source material was blood. The receptors were sampled from a woman aged 18-29 years with Graves' ophthalmopathy.

The sample holds many counts of this clonotype. The V and J genes are TRBV30 and TRBJ1-1, with unresolved D. CDR1 GTSNPN and CDR2 SVGIG come from the germline V gene (reference sequence). There are 13 residues in the CDR3. Between the trimmed V and J ends, which lost 2 bases and 1 base, there was a span of 8 bases. The CDR3 DNA reads TGTGCCTGGAGTTCTCTGGGGAACACTGAAGCTTTCTTT. This sequence encodes CAWSSLGNTEAFF.

Ten or more counts support this clonotype. This chain joins TRBV5-8 and TRBJ1-3; D gene unclear. The CDR3 sequence is 16 residues long. In germline, CDR1 is SGHTS, CDR2 YDEGEE. Between the trimmed V and J ends, which lost 0 bases and 4 bases, there was a span of 14 bases. The CDR3 reads CASSLAIRALGNTIYF. The CDR3 coding sequence is TGTGCCAGCAGCTTGGCCATCCGGGCACTGGGAAACACCATATATTTT.

J is TRBJ2-7 and V is TRBV29-1; tentative D call: TRBD1 (6 bases). V lost 2 bases and J 0 bases, leaving 8 bases between the germline ends. The germline gives CDR1 SQVTM, CDR2 ANQGSEA. The length of the CDR3 is 13 residues. The CDR3 sequence: CSVETGSSYEQYF. The CDR3 DNA reads as TGCAGCGTTGAAACAGGGAGCTCCTACGAGCAGTACTTC.

This clonotype has more than one count but fewer than ten. Just one base apart from a much larger clone, this may be a read error. The rearrangement joins TRBV3-1 to TRBJ2-7; D gene ambiguous. CDR3 size: 12 residues. The V gene's germline CDR1 is LGHDT and CDR2 YNNKEL (reference sequence). For the CDR3, the DNA is TGTGCCAACAGCCACAGAGATGGCGAGCAGTACTTC. This gives the protein CANSHRDGEQYF.

The V call is TRBV7-3, the J call TRBJ1-2, with D possibly being TRBD1 (5 bases). The CDR3 is 15 amino acids. V shed 1 base and J shed 0 bases, with 9 bases lying between them. CDR1 and CDR2 (germline): SGHTA, FQGTGA. The CDR3 sequence is CASSLRGGANYGYTF. CDR3 DNA: TGTGCCAGCAGCTTAAGGGGGGGAGCTAACTATGGCTACACCTTC.

This clonotype appeared many times. The rearrangement joins TRBV20-1 to TRBJ2-3, with a possible D match to TRBD1 (6 bases). V dropped 0 bases and J dropped 3 bases, with 7 bases sitting between them. Germline V CDR1 and CDR2: DFQATT, SNEGSKA (reference sequence). The CDR3 has 13 amino acids. The CDR3 is CSARDQGTDTQYF. In DNA form, the CDR3 reads TGCAGTGCTAGAGATCAGGGGACAGATACGCAGTATTTT.

This clonotype was picked up many times. J is TRBJ1-2 and V is TRBV6-5; D gene ambiguous. The CDR3 consists of 15 residues. Germline CDR1 and CDR2: MNHEY and SVGAGI. V gave up 0 bases and J gave up 0 bases, with 8 bases separating them. The CDR3 nucleotides are TGTGCCAGCAGTTACTCGGGCAGTTCTAACTATGGCTACACCTTC. Translation: CASSYSGSSNYGYTF.

This clonotype was seen many times. This chain links TRBV11-1 with TRBJ1-1, with D tentatively TRBD1 (5 bases). The CDR3 consists of 15 residues. The germline V gene encodes CDR1 SGHAT and CDR2 FQDESV (reference sequence). The V end lost 5 bases, the J end lost 4 bases, and 17 bases lay between the germline ends. CDR3: CASSPSGGWSTEAFF. For the CDR3, the DNA is TGTGCCAGCAGCCCTAGCGGGGGATGGAGCACTGAAGCTTTCTTT.

This clonotype occurred many times. The chain has TRBV7-3 and TRBJ2-6; D is unclear. The V gene's germline CDR1 is SGHTA and CDR2 FQGTGA. V was trimmed by 5 bases and J by 4 bases, leaving 15 bases between them. The CDR3 has 16 amino acids. The CDR3 here is CASSLSGVRGANVLTF. The CDR3, as DNA: TGTGCCAGCAGCCTAAGTGGGGTCCGGGGGGCCAACGTCCTGACTTTC.

The sample holds many counts of this clonotype. V usage is TRBV5-1 and J usage is TRBJ1-1, with 12 bases aligning to TRBD1. CDR3 size: 18 residues. Germline loops: CDR1 SGHRS, CDR2 YFSETQ. Germline trimming cut 3 bases from V and 3 bases from J; bases unmatched to any gene: 12. Here the CDR3 reads CASSWDRGRRVEDTEAFF. The CDR3 region has the DNA TGCGCCAGCAGCTGGGACAGGGGGCGACGTGTTGAGGACACTGAAGCTTTCTTT.

The chain combines TRBV20-1 with TRBJ2-3; D ambiguous. Germline lookup yields CDR1 DFQATT and CDR2 SNEGSKA (reference sequence). This CDR3 spans 13 amino acids. Trimming took off 3 bases at V and 2 bases at J, with 9 bases between the two ends. CDR3 residues: CSARFRATDTQYF. CDR3 bases: TGCAGTGCTAGGTTTCGGGCCACAGATACGCAGTATTTT.

This clonotype was picked up a small number of times. This chain links TRBV18 with TRBJ1-3; D is ambiguous. CDR1 is KGHSH, CDR2 LQKENI, per germline. Trimming took off 3 bases at V and 1 base at J, with 7 bases between the two ends. The CDR3 runs to 14 residues. CDR3 nucleotides: TGTGCCAGCTCACCGGAGGGATCTGGAAACACCATATATTTT. Amino acid sequence: CASSPEGSGNTIYF.

This clonotype was seen many times. CDR3 nucleotides: TGTGCCAGCAGCTTAGAACAGGGACCCAAAAACATTCAGTACTTC. Translated: CASSLEQGPKNIQYF. V usage is TRBV11-2 and J usage is TRBJ2-4, with D possibly TRBD1 on 6 matching bases. Germline CDR1 is SGHAT and CDR2 is FQNNGV. Trimming left V 0 bases short and J 2 bases short, with 8 bases between. The length of the CDR3 is 15 residues.

In the case of this clonotype: A clone one base away is much larger, so this may be a read error. The CDR3: CASSYSKVVGTGAFF. The CDR3 nucleotides are TGTGCCAGCAGTTACTCGAAGGTTGTGGGGACTGGAGCTTTCTTT. This chain connects TRBV6-5 to TRBJ1-1; maybe TRBD1 (5 bases). The CDR3 length is 15 residues. Germline CDR1 reads MNHEY; CDR2 reads SVGAGI.

The chain has TRBV13 and TRBJ1-3; TRBD1 agrees at 9 bases. The CDR3 loop spans 16 amino acids. In germline, CDR1 is PRHDT, CDR2 FYEKMQ (reference sequence). V lost 0 bases, J lost 2 bases, and 2 bases stayed unmatched. CDR3 bases: TGTGCCAGCAGCTTAGGCGGACAGGGGCCTGGAAACACCATATATTTT. Encoded protein: CASSLGGQGPGNTIYF.

The chain couples TRBV19 to TRBJ1-1; 10 bases map to TRBD1. Germline CDR1 LNHDA, CDR2 SQIVND (reference sequence). The J segment lost 4 bases and the V segment lost 0 bases, leaving 5 bases of the junction unmatched. This CDR3 region has 16 residues. The CDR3 loop is CASSIDSGTGVTEAFF. Written as DNA, the CDR3 is TGTGCCAGTAGTATAGACTCCGGGACAGGGGTCACTGAAGCTTTCTTT.

A few counts support this clonotype. J is TRBJ1-2 and V is TRBV6-2 or TRBV6-3, with D tentatively TRBD1 (6 bases). The V end lost 6 bases, the J end lost 7 bases, and 15 bases lay between the germline ends. The CDR3 loop spans 13 amino acids. CDR1 and CDR2 (germline): MNHEY, SVGEGT. CDR3 protein: CASSTGGQTGYTF. CDR3 bases: TGTGCCAGCAGCACCGGGGGGCAGACTGGCTACACCTTC.

The V call is TRBV6-1, the J call TRBJ2-7; 12 bases map to TRBD2. V lost 6 bases to trimming and J lost 3 bases; unmatched junction nucleotides: 9. This CDR3 contains 16 residues. Germline V CDR1 and CDR2: MNHNS, SASEGT. CDR3 nucleotides: TGTGCCAGCAGAAGACTAGCGGGAGATACGCTCTACGAGCAGTACTTC. It codes for CASRRLAGDTLYEQYF.

Of note for this clonotype: The junction departs from the called germline gene at one end, perhaps through a read error. V is TRBV2 and J is TRBJ2-7; 9 bases agree with TRBD1. The germline CDR1 and CDR2 sequences are SNHLY and FYNNEI. The CDR3 sequence is 14 residues long. CDR3 sequence: CASSMDRGSYGQYF. The DNA of the CDR3 is TGTGCCAGCAGTATGGACAGGGGCTCCTACGGGCAGTACTTC.

This clonotype was found many times. V and J are TRBV3-1 and TRBJ1-2; D is unclear. The CDR3 is 11 amino acids. The germline gives CDR1 LGHDT, CDR2 YNNKEL (reference sequence). V lost 5 bases, J lost 7 bases, and 8 bases lay in between. The CDR3 nucleotides are TGTGCCAGCAGCTCGCTGGGTGGCTACACCTTC. As protein: CASSSLGGYTF.

V usage is TRBV7-3 and J usage is TRBJ1-2, with a weak D call TRBD1 (5 bases). The CDR3 runs 13 residues. Germline V CDR1 and CDR2: SGHTA, FQGTGA. Deletions cut 0 bases from V and 8 bases from J, with 10 bases between. CDR3 residues: CASSLTREEGYTF. The CDR3 DNA is TGTGCCAGCAGCTTAACCAGGGAGGAGGGCTACACCTTC.

This clonotype was recorded many times. This chain connects TRBV18 to TRBJ2-7; D is uncertain. V gave up 2 bases and J gave up 1 base, with 6 bases separating them. CDR1 is KGHSH and CDR2 is LQKENI in the germline V gene. The CDR3 loop spans 13 amino acids. CDR3 sequence: CASSPVGSYEQYF. For the CDR3, the DNA is TGTGCCAGCTCACCAGTAGGTTCCTACGAGCAGTACTTC.

This clonotype came up a few times. V and J are TRBV11-3 and TRBJ2-1, with a weak D call TRBD1 (6 bases). This CDR3 contains 11 residues. Germline-derived CDR1 and CDR2 are SGHNT and YENEEA. V shed 4 bases and J shed 9 bases, with 7 bases lying between them. In DNA form, the CDR3 reads TGTGCCAGCAGCTGGGGGCGTGAGCAGTTCTTC. It is translated as CASSWGREQFF.